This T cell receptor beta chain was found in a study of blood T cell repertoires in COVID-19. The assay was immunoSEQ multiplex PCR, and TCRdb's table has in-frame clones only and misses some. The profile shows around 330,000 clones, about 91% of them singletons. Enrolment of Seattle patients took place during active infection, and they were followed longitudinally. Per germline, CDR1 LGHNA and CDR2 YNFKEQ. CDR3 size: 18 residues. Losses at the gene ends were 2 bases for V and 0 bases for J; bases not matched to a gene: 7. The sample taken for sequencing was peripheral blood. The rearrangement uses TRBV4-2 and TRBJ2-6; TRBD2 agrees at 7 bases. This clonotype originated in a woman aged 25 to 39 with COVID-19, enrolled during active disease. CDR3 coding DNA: TGTGCCAGCAGCCAATTTCAGCGGGGACTCTCTGGGGCCAACGTCCTGACTTTC. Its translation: CASSQFQRGLSGANVLTF.